The present T cell receptor beta chain was sequenced within a study of blood T cell repertoires in COVID-19. About the study: COVID-19 samples collected from the United States, Italy and Spain covered acute and convalescent phases. Sources were T cells, B-cell-depleted T cells, or PBMCs; the material itself was cDNA or gDNA.

V lost 9 bases and J 7 bases, leaving 21 bases between the germline ends. CDR1 is LNHDA, CDR2 SQIVND, per germline (reference sequence). The CDR3 consists of 14 residues. Authors' data handling: Estimation of nucleated cell counts relied on the amplification of reference gene primers. TCRdb's table, derived via immunoSEQ multiplex PCR, lists solely in-frame clones and lacks some. V and J calls and clone size are as listed in that table; D and trimming were resolved from the DNA. This sample yields 20,000 or so clones, of which roughly four fifths are seen a single time; roughly 13% belongs to the top ten.

This sequence was found in a man aged 40-55 years with active or convalescent COVID-19. This rearrangement joins TRBV19 to TRBJ2-5; a possible D gene is TRBD1 (5 bases). The sample comprised peripheral blood. The CDR3 reads CASPPYGYQGTQYF. As DNA, the CDR3 is TGTGCCAGCCCGCCCTACGGGTACCAGGGGACCCAGTACTTC.